A single sample is the source of the 23 T cell receptor beta chains below, sequenced in a study of human T cells and chemical hapten exposure. Total RNA was extracted from unfractionated whole blood. A single record per CDR3 protein comes from TCRdb applying MiXCR to the 5' RACE reads. The table lists roughly 81,000 distinct CDR3 sequences, more than 7% of them singletons. Source of these receptors: a male donor in good health.

In DNA form, the CDR3 reads TGTGCCAGCAGCCAGACGAACACCGGGGAGCTGTTTTTT. Its protein is CASSQTNTGELFF. V usage is TRBV3-1 and J usage is TRBJ2-2; D unresolved. V was clipped by 3 bases and J by 0 bases, with 2 bases between them. The CDR3 runs to 13 residues. Germline loops: CDR1 LGHDT, CDR2 YNNKEL (reference sequence).

This clonotype was picked up many times. CDR3: CSAKGLVGNEQFF. CDR3 sequence (DNA): TGCAGTGCTAAAGGACTAGTAGGCAATGAGCAGTTCTTC. The chain employs TRBV20-1 and TRBJ2-1, with 7 bases lining up with TRBD2. This CDR3 has 13 residues. CDR1 is DFQATT, CDR2 SNEGSKA, per germline (reference sequence). The ends lost 4 bases at V and 6 bases at J; junction bases unmatched: 6.

This sequence joins TRBV15 and TRBJ1-5, with D hard to call. Trimming pared 6 bases from V and 4 bases from J, leaving 19 bases between. Germline V gene sequence: CDR1 LNHNV, CDR2 YYDKDF (reference sequence). The CDR3 sequence is 16 residues long. The CDR3 DNA is TGTGCCACCAGTGACGGAGGGAACCCTCCTAATCAGCCCCAGCATTTT. This translates into CATSDGGNPPNQPQHF.

This clonotype was seen ten or more times. V and J are TRBV29-1 and TRBJ1-1; D is ambiguous. Germline V gene lookup returns CDR1 SQVTM and CDR2 ANQGSEA. There are 11 residues in the CDR3. V dropped 6 bases and J dropped 7 bases, with 12 bases sitting between them. CDR3 loop: CSVKPGSEAFF. CDR3 DNA sequence: TGCAGCGTAAAACCTGGGAGTGAAGCTTTCTTT.

This clonotype was seen only a few times. The chain carries TRBV6-1 and TRBJ2-1; 7 bases align to TRBD2. V shed 4 bases and J 4 bases; nucleotides not matched to a gene: 4. The germline V gene encodes CDR1 MNHNS and CDR2 SASEGT. This CDR3 is 14 amino acids long. The DNA for the CDR3 is TGTGCCAGCAGTGGGGGGAGGGGATACAATGAGCAGTTCTTC. Amino acid sequence: CASSGGRGYNEQFF.

This clonotype was counted only a few times. This chain joins TRBV3-1 and TRBJ1-1; D is unresolved. CDR3 size: 15 residues. The germline gives CDR1 LGHDT, CDR2 YNNKEL (reference sequence). Trimming removed 4 bases from V and 0 bases from J, with 12 bases in between. The CDR3 reads CASSPVFPLNTEAFF. CDR3 in DNA: TGTGCCAGCAGCCCTGTGTTTCCCCTGAACACTGAAGCTTTCTTT.

The table lists this clonotype with many counts. The rearrangement joins TRBV4-3 to TRBJ1-4; no clear D gene. Looked up from germline, CDR1 is LGHNA and CDR2 is YSLEER. Trimming left V 0 bases short and J 2 bases short, with 13 bases between. This CDR3 spans 17 amino acids. The CDR3 DNA is TGCGCCAGCAGCCAAGATCAAGGTGGTCCGACTAATGAAAAACTGTTTTTT. Encoded protein: CASSQDQGGPTNEKLFF.

The chain has TRBV12-3 or TRBV12-4 and TRBJ2-1; D possibly corresponds to TRBD2 (6 bases). The V end was cut by 6 bases, the J end by 0 bases, with 15 bases between. CDR3 length equals 16 residues. CDR3 region: CASRTGGAISYNEQFF. The CDR3 DNA is TGTGCCAGCAGGACTGGCGGGGCAATCTCCTACAATGAGCAGTTCTTC.

The chain is built from TRBV2 and TRBJ2-1, with TRBD2 matching over 11 bases. Germline V CDR1 and CDR2: SNHLY, FYNNEI. The junction had 13 bases not matched to a gene; V was cut back by 2 bases and J by 4 bases. This CDR3 contains 19 residues. CDR3 residues: CASSEWSLSSGGNYNEQFF. CDR3 in DNA: TGTGCCAGCAGTGAATGGTCCCTTTCTAGCGGGGGGAATTACAATGAGCAGTTCTTC.

The V gene is TRBV7-9, the J gene TRBJ2-5; 10 bases are shared with TRBD2. After removal of 1 base from V and 4 bases from J, the junction contained 3 bases not matched to a gene. The CDR3 is made up of 15 amino acids. The germline gives CDR1 SEHNR, CDR2 FQNEAQ (reference sequence). CDR3 loop: CASSLGLAGRETQYF. Written as DNA, the CDR3 is TGTGCCAGCAGCTTAGGACTAGCGGGCAGAGAGACCCAGTACTTC. Full variable domain (outside the CDR3, taken from reference TRBV7-9 and TRBJ2-5): DTGVSQNPRHKITKRGQNVTFRCDPISEHNRLYWYRQTLGQGPEFLTYFQNEAQLEKSRLLSDRFSAERPKGSFSTLEIQRTEQGDSAMYLCASSLGLAGRETQYFGPGTRLLVL.

This clonotype was recorded at least ten times. This chain connects TRBV29-1 to TRBJ1-1; 7 nucleotides agree with TRBD1. The CDR3 extends over 14 amino acids. Germline V gives CDR1 SQVTM, CDR2 ANQGSEA. Trimming took 4 bases from V and 0 from J; bases not matched to a gene: 5. The CDR3 coding sequence is TGCAGCGTTGCGGGACAGTACATGAACACTGAAGCTTTCTTT. The encoded protein is CSVAGQYMNTEAFF.

CDR3 protein: CASSEVAGYTF. The CDR3 bases are TGTGCCAGCAGTGAAGTTGCGGGCTACACCTTC. The V gene is TRBV25-1, the J gene TRBJ1-2; unclear D gene. V dropped 2 bases and J dropped 8 bases, with 6 bases sitting between them. The CDR3 runs 11 residues. CDR1 and CDR2 from the germline V gene are MGHDK and SYGVNS.

V and J are TRBV7-2 and TRBJ1-2, with 10 bases fitting TRBD1. The germline gives CDR1 SGHTA, CDR2 FQGNSA. V trimming: 1 base; J trimming: 6 bases; junction bases outside the gene matches: 5. The CDR3 is 15 amino acids. The CDR3 DNA reads as TGTGCCAGCAGCTTAGGAAGGACAGGGGGGCATGGCTACACCTTC. This sequence encodes CASSLGRTGGHGYTF. Together with reference TRBV7-2 and TRBJ1-2, the CDR3 gives the full variable domain: GAGVSQSPSNKVTEKGKDVELRCDPISGHTALYWYRQSLGQGLEFLIYFQGNSAPDKSGLPSDRFSAERTGGSVSTLTIQRTQQEDSAVYLCASSLGRTGGHGYTFGSGTRLTVV.

The rearrangement joins TRBV6-6 to TRBJ1-2; D is possibly TRBD1 (5 bases). Germline V gene lookup returns CDR1 MNHNY and CDR2 SVGAGI (reference sequence). This CDR3 is 14 amino acids long. V was cut by 4 bases and J by 3 bases, with 12 bases left in between. The CDR3 reads CASSSQGPHYGYTF. CDR3 in DNA: TGTGCCAGCAGTTCCCAGGGCCCGCACTATGGCTACACCTTC.

This clonotype was picked up a small number of times. V gene TRBV20-1 combines with J gene TRBJ2-1, with 10 bases lining up with TRBD1. V lost 5 bases, J lost 4 bases, and 5 bases stayed unmatched. The CDR3 covers 14 residues. Looked up from germline, CDR1 is DFQATT and CDR2 is SNEGSKA (reference sequence). Here the CDR3 reads CSARRTGGYNEQFF. The CDR3 region has the DNA TGCAGTGCTCGCCGGACAGGGGGTTACAATGAGCAGTTCTTC.

The genes are TRBV20-1 and TRBJ1-5, with unresolved D. The germline V gene encodes CDR1 DFQATT and CDR2 SNEGSKA (reference sequence). This CDR3 spans 14 amino acids. The ends were cut back, 0 bases at V and 7 bases at J, with 13 bases in the middle. DNA for the CDR3: TGCAGTGCTAGAGATCGTGTGAGCGGGCAGCCCCAGCATTTT. Translation gives CSARDRVSGQPQHF.

The rearrangement joins TRBV27 to TRBJ1-1; D remains unclear. The CDR3 is 13 residues long. In germline, CDR1 is MNHEY, CDR2 SMNVEV (reference sequence). V lost 2 bases and J lost 4, with 8 bases in between. DNA for the CDR3: TGTGCCAGCAGTTTAAGTATGGGCACTGAAGCTTTCTTT. Translated: CASSLSMGTEAFF.

CDR3 loop: CASSQDGQSYGYTF. CDR3 DNA sequence: TGCGCCAGCAGCCAAGACGGACAGTCCTATGGCTACACCTTC. This chain links TRBV4-3 with TRBJ1-2; possibly TRBD1 for D (6 bases). The V gene lost 0 bases and the J gene lost 4 bases, with 9 bases spanning the gap. CDR3 size: 14 residues. Germline V gene lookup returns CDR1 LGHNA and CDR2 YSLEER.

This clonotype came up a few times. The V gene is TRBV4-3, the J gene TRBJ2-5, with 10 bases aligning to TRBD2. The germline V gene has CDR1 LGHNA and CDR2 YSLEER. This CDR3 is built from 16 residues. J lost 2 bases, V lost 1 base, and 4 bases had no gene match. CDR3 loop: CASSQGTSGIQETQYF. CDR3 in DNA: TGCGCCAGCAGCCAAGGGACTAGCGGCATACAAGAGACCCAGTACTTC.

This clonotype has at least ten counts. CDR3 region: CASSKSKTPAYGYTF. The CDR3 DNA reads TGTGCCAGTAGTAAGTCAAAGACACCGGCGTATGGCTACACCTTC. J is TRBJ1-2 and V is TRBV19; D remains unclear. Germline CDR1 is LNHDA and CDR2 is SQIVND (reference sequence). There are 15 residues in the CDR3. Trimming removed 4 bases at V and 5 bases at J, with 17 bases between. Supplemented by reference TRBV19 and TRBJ1-2, the full variable domain reads DGGITQSPKYLFRKEGQNVTLSCEQNLNHDAMYWYRQDPGQGLRLIYYSQIVNDFQKGDIAEGYSVSREKKESFPLTVTSAQKNPTAFYLCASSKSKTPAYGYTFGSGTRLTVV.

This clonotype was seen repeatedly, ten times or more. This sequence joins TRBV29-1 and TRBJ1-1; a weak D match, TRBD1 (6 bases). The V and J ends lost 4 bases and 5 bases respectively, with 17 bases between them. The germline V gene encodes CDR1 SQVTM and CDR2 ANQGSEA. The CDR3 runs to 14 residues. CDR3 sequence reads: CSVVRGRGITEAFF. The CDR3 DNA sequence: TGCAGCGTTGTCCGGGGGAGGGGGATAACTGAAGCTTTCTTT. Variable domain in full (rest from reference TRBV29-1 and TRBJ1-1): SAVISQKPSRDICQRGTSLTIQCQVDSQVTMMFWYRQQPGQSLTLIATANQGSEATYESGFVIDKFPISRPNLTFSTLTVSNMSPEDSSIYLCSVVRGRGITEAFFGQGTRLTVV.

CDR3 sequence: CASSLWGPSTDTQYF. The DNA for the CDR3 is TGTGCCAGCAGTTTATGGGGACCTAGCACAGATACGCAGTATTTT. The V and J genes are TRBV12-3 or TRBV12-4 and TRBJ2-3, with D tentatively TRBD1 or TRBD2 (5 bases each). The V and J ends lost 2 bases and 0 bases respectively, with 9 bases between them. This CDR3 contains 15 residues.

The chain combines TRBV29-1 with TRBJ2-3; TRBD1 might be the D (6 bases). Germline CDR1 reads SQVTM; CDR2 reads ANQGSEA. V was cut by 2 bases and J by 4 bases, with 16 bases left in between. This CDR3 has 15 amino acids. CDR3 sequence reads: CSVELGDTRSDTQYF. DNA for the CDR3: TGCAGCGTTGAATTGGGGGACACCCGCTCAGATACGCAGTATTTT.